This record concerns one TCR beta chain sequence. V was trimmed by 6 bases and J by 2 bases, leaving 12 bases between them. CDR3 size: 14 residues. Germline V gene lookup returns CDR1 SGHRS and CDR2 YFSETQ. Participants were aged roughly 18 to 90 years, lived in around 22 US areas, and enrolled virtually. Data came from immunoSEQ multiplex PCR; TCRdb stores just in-frame clones and leaves some out. This table holds approximately 490,000 clones, roughly 90% found once. This specimen belongs to a study of blood T cell repertoires in COVID-19. On the study more broadly: The samples span acute and convalescent COVID-19 from the United States, Italy and Spain.

The origin of this receptor is a woman between 18 and 29 years old who had recovered from COVID-19. Sequencing was performed on PBMCs or T cells enriched from blood (not recorded which). The V call is TRBV5-1, the J call TRBJ1-3; D is possibly TRBD1 (5 bases). Here the CDR3 DNA reads TGCGCCAGCAAGGGGCAGCTTGCTGGAAACACCATATATTTT. It specifies CASKGQLAGNTIYF.